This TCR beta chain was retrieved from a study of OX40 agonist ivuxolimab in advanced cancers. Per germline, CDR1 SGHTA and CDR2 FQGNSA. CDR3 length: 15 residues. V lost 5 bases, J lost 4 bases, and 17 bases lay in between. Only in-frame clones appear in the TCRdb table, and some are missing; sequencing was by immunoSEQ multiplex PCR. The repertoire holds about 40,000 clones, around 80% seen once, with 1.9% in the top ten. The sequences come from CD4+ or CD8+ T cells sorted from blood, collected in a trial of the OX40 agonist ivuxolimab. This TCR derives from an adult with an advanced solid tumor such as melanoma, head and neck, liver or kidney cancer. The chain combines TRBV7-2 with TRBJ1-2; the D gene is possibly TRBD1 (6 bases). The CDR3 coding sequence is TGTGCCAGCAGCCAGAACCCGGGGGGCACCTATGGCTACACCTTC. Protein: CASSQNPGGTYGYTF.